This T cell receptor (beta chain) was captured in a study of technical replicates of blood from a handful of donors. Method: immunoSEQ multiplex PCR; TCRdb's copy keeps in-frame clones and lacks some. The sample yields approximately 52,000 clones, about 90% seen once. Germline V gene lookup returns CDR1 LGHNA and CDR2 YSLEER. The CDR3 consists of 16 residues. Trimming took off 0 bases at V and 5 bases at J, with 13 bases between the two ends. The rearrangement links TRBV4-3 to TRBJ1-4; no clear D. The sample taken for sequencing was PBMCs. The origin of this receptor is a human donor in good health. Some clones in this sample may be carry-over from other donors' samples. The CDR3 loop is CASSQDLTVLNEKLFF. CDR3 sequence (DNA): TGCGCCAGCAGCCAAGATCTTACAGTTTTAAATGAAAAACTGTTTTTT.